A selection of T cell receptor beta chains follows, all from one sample in a study of cytomegalovirus exposure and HLA in healthy donors. Sequencing was performed with immunoSEQ multiplex PCR; in TCRdb, only in-frame clones are kept and a portion is missing. The sample has 150,000 to 200,000 clones, 70% to 85% seen once; the top ten hold around 3.5%. The sequenced sample was PBMCs. Receptor source: a man in his forties or fifties in good health and CMV-seropositive. Both conserved end residues are trimmed from each CDR3.

V	J	CDR3
TRBV7-9	TRBJ1-4	ASSLGTGVANEKLF
TRBV9	TRBJ2-5	ASSVAEGGGETQY
TRBV11-1	TRBJ2-7	ASSLELAGVVEQY
TRBV5-1	TRBJ1-5	ASSPGTGGNQPQH
TRBV18	TRBJ2-7	ASSPEQHSYEQY
TRBV7-2	TRBJ1-1	ASSLKSGDTEAF
TRBV10-3	TRBJ2-3	AISGGGAGVDTQY
TRBV7-2	TRBJ2-1	ASSTYESYNEQF
TRBV2	TRBJ2-7	ASRKTESSYEQY
TRBV29-1	TRBJ2-5	SVDAMEGQGASEETQY
TRBV4-3	TRBJ1-5	ASSLQGAKSNQPQH
TRBV2	TRBJ2-7	ASSRTGQLFYEQY
TRBV15	TRBJ2-1	ATSTRLEGDNEQF
TRBV5-1	TRBJ2-2	ASSLSQTNTGELF
TRBV5-1	TRBJ1-1	ASKIGGDTEAF
TRBV9	TRBJ2-3	ASSPRLAGGPTDTQY
TRBV4-3	TRBJ1-2	ASSQEVGEGYGYT
TRBV18	TRBJ2-3	ASSPLAGGPVDTQY
TRBV7-8	TRBJ2-7	ASSLGTYTYEQY
TRBV11-1	TRBJ1-5	ASSSGKSGQPQH
TRBV6-1	TRBJ2-3	ASRERGGVDTQY
TRBV6-5	TRBJ2-7	ASSKGQGLYEQY
TRBV7-8	TRBJ2-3	ASSLIVGDRGQDTQY
TRBV5-1	TRBJ2-2	ASSQGQGTGELF
TRBV7-9	TRBJ2-6	ASTRPGGPGANVLT
TRBV5-1	TRBJ2-1	ASTQGTSAHNEQF
TRBV4-3	TRBJ2-7	ASSQDRGQAIYEQY
TRBV4-1	TRBJ1-1	ASSQRVGAWNTEAF
TRBV4-1	TRBJ2-7	ASSPPRAGGREQY
TRBV18	TRBJ2-1	ASSRDRGGLAGSNEQF
TRBV5-6	TRBJ2-1	ASSPTLGGFSNEQF
TRBV9	TRBJ2-2	ASSVDRRAGELF
TRBV7-9	TRBJ1-5	ASSLGQNNQPQH
TRBV7-2	TRBJ2-3	ASSPLGSDTQY
TRBV4-1	TRBJ2-1	ASSQLRDSGNEQF
TRBV5-1	TRBJ1-1	ASSVRTGPTWNTEAF